The 21 T cell receptor beta chains given below trace back to one sample, sequenced in a study of shared clonotypes between healthy human individuals. Libraries were prepared by immunoSEQ multiplex PCR; TCRdb keeps only in-frame clonotypes and omits some of them. The sample contains over a million clones, around 75% of which appear only once. Specimen: memory CD4+ T cells sorted from blood. The subset denotes: CD45RA-negative fraction. All receptors derive from a man aged 18 to 30 in good health.

As for this clone: The junction does not match germline at one end; this may be a read error. V is TRBV28 and J is TRBJ2-1; unclear D gene. From germline, CDR1 is MDHEN and CDR2 SYDVKM. This CDR3 spans 14 amino acids. DNA for the CDR3: TGTGCCAGCAGTTTATCTACCCTTAGAAATGAACAGTTCTTC. Translating gives CASSLSTLRNEQFF.

The chain has TRBV4-3 and TRBJ2-2, with TRBD2 matching 7 bases. Per the germline V gene, CDR1 is LGHNA and CDR2 is YSLEER. The CDR3 covers 16 residues. Unmatched junction bases numbered 4, after V lost 3 bases and J lost 0 bases. The CDR3 region is CASSHLSGANTGELFF. The DNA of the CDR3 is TGCGCCAGCAGCCACCTGAGCGGGGCGAACACCGGGGAGCTGTTTTTT.

This chain links TRBV11-2 with TRBJ1-2; D is possibly TRBD1 (5 bases). CDR3 length equals 13 residues. The germline V gene has CDR1 SGHAT and CDR2 FQNNGV. Trimming stripped 2 bases from V and 7 bases from J, with 11 bases between. CDR3 region: CASSLRREGGYTF. The DNA of the CDR3 is TGTGCCAGCAGCTTACGCAGGGAGGGTGGCTACACCTTC. Supplemented by reference TRBV11-2 and TRBJ1-2, the full variable domain reads EAGVAQSPRYKIIEKRQSVAFWCNPISGHATLYWYQQILGQGPKLLIQFQNNGVVDDSQLPKDRFSAERLKGVDSTLKIQPAKLEDSAVYLCASSLRREGGYTFGSGTRLTVV.

This clone was seen a handful of times. This rearrangement joins TRBV10-2 to TRBJ1-1; D is perhaps TRBD1 (5 bases). CDR3 length: 13 amino acids. Trimming pared 5 bases from V and 6 bases from J, leaving 13 bases between. Germline V gives CDR1 WSHSY, CDR2 SAAADI. The CDR3 region is CASSFDWGAEAFF. Written as DNA, the CDR3 is TGCGCCAGCAGTTTCGACTGGGGGGCTGAAGCTTTCTTT.

This clone is a singleton in its sample. The chain carries TRBV18 and TRBJ2-3; possibly TRBD2 for D (5 bases). The CDR3 is made up of 17 amino acids. In germline, CDR1 is KGHSH, CDR2 LQKENI. Trimming cost V 3 bases and J 6 bases, with 22 bases left between them. CDR3 sequence: CASSPSQWSASGDTQYF. CDR3 bases: TGTGCCAGCTCACCGTCACAATGGAGCGCCTCGGGGGATACGCAGTATTTT. The whole variable domain, remainder taken from reference TRBV18 and TRBJ2-3, is NAGVMQNPRHLVRRRGQEARLRCSPMKGHSHVYWYRQLPEEGLKFMVYLQKENIIDESGMPKERFSAEFPKEGPSILRIQQVVRGDSAAYFCASSPSQWSASGDTQYFGPGTRLTVL.

CDR3 in DNA: TGTGCCAGCAGTGACAGGGGGCGCGGGTCTGGGGCCAACGTCCTGACTTTC. It yields the protein CASSDRGRGSGANVLTF. The chain carries TRBV7-9 and TRBJ2-6; 10 nucleotides agree with TRBD1. The J segment lost 1 base and the V segment lost 6 bases, leaving 6 bases of the junction unmatched. The germline CDR1 and CDR2 sequences are SEHNR and FQNEAQ (reference sequence). The CDR3 is 17 residues long. Based on the CDR3 plus reference TRBV7-9 and TRBJ2-6, the full variable domain is DTGVSQNPRHKITKRGQNVTFRCDPISEHNRLYWYRQTLGQGPEFLTYFQNEAQLEKSRLLSDRFSAERPKGSFSTLEIQRTEQGDSAMYLCASSDRGRGSGANVLTFGAGSRLTVL.

The gene calls are TRBV5-1 and TRBJ1-3, with 9 bases fitting TRBD1. The V gene end was trimmed by 5 bases and the J gene end by 2 bases; junction bases not matched to a gene: 8. The CDR3 spans 16 residues. Germline CDR1 SGHRS, CDR2 YFSETQ. The CDR3 sequence is CASSGMGQGAGNTIYF. CDR3 nucleotides: TGCGCCAGCAGTGGAATGGGACAGGGAGCTGGAAACACCATATATTTT.

V usage is TRBV27 and J usage is TRBJ1-4, with D maybe TRBD1 (5 bases). Between the trimmed V and J ends, which lost 6 bases and 1 base, there was a span of 18 bases. The CDR3 totals 17 residues. CDR1 is MNHEY, CDR2 SMNVEV, per germline (reference sequence). This chain's CDR3 is CASSRTPGPVTNEKLFF. For the CDR3, the DNA is TGTGCCAGCAGCCGAACACCGGGGCCGGTAACTAATGAAAAACTGTTTTTT.

This chain connects TRBV6-1 to TRBJ1-2; tentatively, D is TRBD1 (5 bases). Germline V gene sequence: CDR1 MNHNS, CDR2 SASEGT. There are 14 residues in the CDR3. V lost 8 bases to trimming and J lost 2 bases, with 15 bases between them. This CDR3 is CASLTPTVNYGYTF. DNA for the CDR3: TGTGCCAGCCTGACCCCGACAGTAAACTATGGCTACACCTTC.

This clone was counted once. This chain connects TRBV2 to TRBJ1-5, with 7 bases aligning to TRBD1. V lost 6 bases and J lost 0; bases outside the gene matches: 14. The CDR3 spans 18 residues. The germline gives CDR1 SNHLY, CDR2 FYNNEI. The CDR3 DNA is TGTGCCAGCAGCGCTACAACAGGGGCCCCAGGTAGCAATCAGCCCCAGCATTTT. Its protein is CASSATTGAPGSNQPQHF. The full variable domain, completed using reference TRBV2 and TRBJ1-5, is EPEVTQTPSHQVTQMGQEVILRCVPISNHLYFYWYRQILGQKVEFLVSFYNNEISEKSEIFDDQFSVERPDGSNFTLKIRSTKLEDSAMYFCASSATTGAPGSNQPQHFGDGTRLSIL.

The chain links TRBV7-2 to TRBJ2-2, with D unresolved. V lost 2 bases, J lost 2 bases, and 6 bases lay in between. The CDR3 has 14 amino acids. Germline V gene data show CDR1 as SGHTA and CDR2 as FQGNSA. CDR3 loop: CASSLNTNTGELFF. The CDR3 DNA reads as TGTGCCAGCAGCTTAAATACTAACACCGGGGAGCTGTTTTTT.

The chain joins TRBV19 to TRBJ1-3, with TRBD1 matching 7 bases. CDR3 length: 17 amino acids. The ends lost 6 bases at V and 0 bases at J; junction bases unmatched: 11. Germline V gives CDR1 LNHDA, CDR2 SQIVND (reference sequence). CDR3 sequence reads: CASSLLPTGPSGNTIYF. The CDR3 DNA follows: TGTGCCAGTAGCTTGTTACCGACAGGGCCCTCTGGAAACACCATATATTTT.

This clone was seen once. The gene calls are TRBV6-5 and TRBJ2-5; D possibly corresponds to TRBD1 (6 bases). Germline assignment: CDR1 MNHEY and CDR2 SVGAGI. This CDR3 is built from 12 residues. Trimming took off 7 bases at V and 5 bases at J, with 11 bases between the two ends. The CDR3 region has the DNA TGTGCCAGCAACCCCAGGGGCGAGACCCAGTACTTC. The encoded protein is CASNPRGETQYF.

The chain is built from TRBV2 and TRBJ2-5, with a tentative D call TRBD2 (5 bases). The V gene's germline CDR1 is SNHLY and CDR2 FYNNEI. Trimming stripped 6 bases from V and 4 bases from J, with 15 bases between. CDR3 length: 14 residues. CDR3 in amino acids: CASSGVRVLETQYF. The CDR3 DNA reads as TGTGCCAGCAGCGGCGTGAGGGTGCTAGAGACCCAGTACTTC.

The genes are TRBV12-5 and TRBJ1-5; D not certain. Trimming shortened V by 5 bases and J by 5 bases, and 13 bases separated the two germline ends. This CDR3 has 14 amino acids. Germline V lookup: CDR1 LGHNT, CDR2 FRNRAP. CDR3 protein: CASGPSNKYQPQHF. The DNA of the CDR3 is TGTGCTAGTGGTCCGTCTAATAAGTATCAGCCCCAGCATTTT. The full variable domain, completed using reference TRBV12-5 and TRBJ1-5, is DARVTQTPRHKVTEMGQEVTMRCQPILGHNTVFWYRQTMMQGLELLAYFRNRAPLDDSGMPKDRFSAEMPDATLATLKIQPSEPRDSAVYFCASGPSNKYQPQHFGDGTRLSIL.

This rearrangement joins TRBV4-3 to TRBJ2-3, with D perhaps matching TRBD2 (6 bases). V was shortened by 2 bases and J by 4 bases, with 7 bases between the two germline ends. The germline CDR1 and CDR2 sequences are LGHNA and YSLEER. The CDR3 loop spans 13 amino acids. The CDR3 loop reads CASSQQRADTQYF. The DNA of the CDR3 is TGCGCCAGCAGCCAACAGCGGGCAGATACGCAGTATTTT.

The genes are TRBV2 and TRBJ2-5; TRBD2 matches 7 bases. This CDR3 contains 15 residues. Germline CDR1 SNHLY, CDR2 FYNNEI. The trim removed 6 bases at V and 1 base at J, leaving 8 bases unmatched. The CDR3 reads CASRSSSGPQETQYF. CDR3 coding DNA: TGTGCCAGCAGATCATCTAGCGGCCCCCAAGAGACCCAGTACTTC.

This chain links TRBV7-2 with TRBJ2-5, with TRBD2 matching over 9 bases. CDR1 is SGHTA, CDR2 FQGNSA, per germline. The CDR3 is made up of 16 amino acids. The trim removed 1 base at V and 5 bases at J, leaving 8 bases unmatched. The CDR3 DNA follows: TGTGCCAGCAGCTTAGTTCCAGCGGGGGGACGGGAGACCCAGTACTTC. Protein sequence: CASSLVPAGGRETQYF.

V usage is TRBV4-1 and J usage is TRBJ2-7, with D perhaps TRBD2 (5 bases). Germline values: CDR1 MGHRA, CDR2 YSYEKL. CDR3 length: 12 amino acids. The V and J ends lost 1 base and 6 bases respectively, with 7 bases between them. The CDR3 DNA is TGCGCCAGCAGCCAAGCCGGGGTCGAGCAGTACTTC. Protein product: CASSQAGVEQYF.

This clone came up once. Within the sample, other DNA sequences also encode this same CDR3. V usage is TRBV27 and J usage is TRBJ2-1; 8 bases are a match to TRBD2. J gave up 0 bases and V 5 bases, and 3 bases lay outside the gene matches. CDR3 length: 15 amino acids. Germline CDR1 reads MNHEY; CDR2 reads SMNVEV (reference sequence). The CDR3 DNA sequence: TGTGCCAGCAGTCCGCTAGCGGGCTCCTACAATGAGCAGTTCTTC. It translates to CASSPLAGSYNEQFF.

This chain uses TRBV7-2 with TRBJ2-7; 9 bases agree with TRBD2. V was pared by 7 bases and J by 5 bases, with 12 bases of the junction left unmatched. CDR3 length: 15 amino acids. The germline gives CDR1 SGHTA, CDR2 FQGNSA. CDR3 sequence reads: CASIPFNSGSHEQYF. DNA of the CDR3: TGTGCCAGCATCCCTTTTAATAGCGGGAGCCACGAGCAGTACTTC.